This T cell receptor beta chain comes out of a study of Ad26.COV2.S vaccination and SARS-CoV-2 variants. Study-level background: Donor allocation was to the COV1001 Ad26.COV2.S trial arm. Intramuscular Ad26.COV2.S at 5x10^10 or 1x10^11 viral particles.

The CDR3 contains 12 residues. V was cut by 3 bases and J by 2 bases, with 7 bases left in between. Looked up from germline, CDR1 is GTSNPN and CDR2 is SVGIG (reference sequence). Repertoires were generated with immunoSEQ multiplex PCR, while TCRdb's copy carries only in-frame clones and drops some. Of 290,000 or so clones listed, more than 75% are singletons. Notes on the study in general: Comparability of non-spike TCR breadth was observed across vaccine and placebo recipients.

As for treatment: some 20 received Ad26.COV2.S at low or high dose, single or two shots; about 5 received placebo; per-sample allocation not given. Material that was analyzed had been drawn on day 63 after the first vaccine or placebo injection. To note about this clone: The antigen remains undetermined.

The receptor was derived from a person between 18 and 65 years old who received the Ad26.COV2.S COVID-19 vaccine or a placebo. The rearrangement uses TRBV30 and TRBJ1-2; D uncertain. The sequences come from peripheral blood, collected in a trial of Ad26.COV2.S vaccine versus placebo. As DNA, the CDR3 is TGTGCCTGGAGGCCAGGAAACTATGGCTACACCTTC. As protein: CAWRPGNYGYTF.